The sequence of this T cell receptor (beta chain) was determined in a study of CD8 T cells in Susac syndrome. Random-hexamer reverse transcription was applied to roughly 0.5 to 1 ug RNA. From the immunoSEQ multiplex PCR reads, TCRdb called clonotypes with MiXCR, one entry per CDR3 protein. The table lists more than 95,000 distinct CDR3 sequences, around 95% of them singletons, with 0.087% in the top ten. V trimming: 0 bases; J trimming: 3 bases; junction bases outside the gene matches: 3. This CDR3 has 16 residues. V is TRBV12-3 or TRBV12-4 and J is TRBJ2-2, with 8 bases matching TRBD1. The material sequenced was CD4+ T cells from PBMCs. This TCR came from a human donor in good health. CDR3: CASSLATGADTGELFF. The CDR3 nucleotides read TGTGCCAGCAGTTTAGCGACAGGGGCAGACACCGGGGAGCTGTTTTTT.